This T cell receptor beta chain was profiled in a study of regulatory T cells in long-lasting Graves disease. Investigators prepared the TCR beta libraries by applying iRepertoire HTBI primers and Arm-PCR of CDR3 regions. Original processing notes: Detected in the samples were about 58 TRBV and about 15 TRBJ segments. Using its own MiXCR run on the multiplex PCR reads, TCRdb lists one record per CDR3 protein. TCRdb's processing, not the authors', yielded these V and J calls. The repertoire holds about half a million distinct CDR3 sequences, with about 22% as singletons. Per germline, CDR1 MNHEY and CDR2 SVGAGI. The CDR3 covers 15 residues. Between the trimmed V and J ends, which lost 3 bases and 6 bases, there was a span of 17 bases. This clonotype was seen at least ten times. Its antigen is as yet unknown. Regarding the study as a whole: Persistent disease was characterized by preferential usage of TRBV28, TRBJ1-2 and TRBJ2-5.

Time point in this sample: persistent/refractory GD, antithyroid drugs over 5 years with positive TRAb. TCR sequences were obtained from RNA taken from PBMCs. The sequencing here drew on peripheral blood mononuclear cells (PBMCs), taken when the disease was refractory, from a patient treated with antithyroid drugs. This chain links TRBV6-5 with TRBJ1-1; D uncertain. This clonotype was sampled from a female donor with Graves disease. The CDR3 reads CASSYILRGFSEAFF. The CDR3 DNA is TGTGCCAGCAGTTATATTCTACGGGGATTCTCTGAAGCTTTCTTT.